The 4 T cell receptor beta chains given below trace back to one sample, sequenced in a study of Graves' ophthalmopathy and Graves' hyperthyroidism. RNA transcripts were the template, and TCR beta CDR3 regions were amplified from them. A first-round RT-PCR used HTBI primers, followed by a second-round multiplex PCR. TCRdb re-called the multiplex PCR reads with MiXCR, one entry per CDR3 protein. Altogether about 620,000 distinct CDR3 sequences are present, 22% being singletons, with the ten largest covering roughly 7.4%. Material for sequencing was peripheral blood. These receptor sequences come from a woman under 30 with stable Graves' hyperthyroidism. Some clones in this sample may be carry-over from other donors' samples.

This clonotype was seen at least ten times. The V gene is TRBV15, the J gene TRBJ1-1, with D possibly matching TRBD1 (6 bases). The CDR3 has 15 residues. Germline CDR1 is LNHNV and CDR2 is YYDKDF (reference sequence). Between the trimmed V and J ends, which lost 8 bases and 4 bases, there was a span of 20 bases. The CDR3 nucleotides are TGTGCCACCCGCCACCCGGGGGCGGTTGGCACTGAAGCTTTCTTT. This encodes CATRHPGAVGTEAFF.

Ten or more counts support this clonotype. The junction shows a germline mismatch at one end, possibly a read error. The chain carries TRBV27 and TRBJ2-5, with 7 bases matching TRBD1. Germline CDR1 reads MNHEY; CDR2 reads SMNVEV (reference sequence). The CDR3 has 14 residues. CDR3 coding DNA: TGTGCCAGCCGTCTGGCAGGGGGTCAAGGGACCCAGTACTTC. It encodes CASRLAGGQGTQYF.

This clonotype has just a few counts. The rearrangement joins TRBV30 to TRBJ2-7; D not certain. Trimming left V 0 bases short and J 5 bases short, with 11 bases between. The CDR3 consists of 13 residues. CDR1 GTSNPN and CDR2 SVGIG come from the germline V gene (reference sequence). CDR3 DNA: TGTGCCTGGAGTGTAGGTACCCTCGACGAGCAGTACTTC. Protein product: CAWSVGTLDEQYF.

There are a few counts of this clonotype. At one end, the junction sequence differs from germline, possibly due to a read error. The rearrangement links TRBV12-3 or TRBV12-4 to TRBJ1-1; D gene unclear. This CDR3 has 14 residues. The CDR3 region has the DNA TGTGCCAGCAGTTTTAGGTTTATGAAAACTGAAGCTTTCTTT. This encodes CASSFRFMKTEAFF.